This T cell receptor (beta chain) was sequenced in a study of blood T cell repertoires in COVID-19. In the study overall: Sites across the United States, Italy and Spain contributed samples from acute and convalescent COVID-19. From T cells, B-cell-depleted T cells, or PBMCs came the material, which was cDNA or gDNA.

The V end was cut by 1 base, the J end by 10 bases, with 19 bases between. CDR1 MGHDK and CDR2 SYGVNS come from the germline V gene. The CDR3 sequence is 15 residues long. This clone is labeled as medium-sized. Authors' processing steps: Scientists estimated how many nucleated cells there were by amplifying reference gene primers. Profiled with immunoSEQ multiplex PCR; TCRdb holds only in-frame clones, not every one. V and J calls and clone size are given by that table; D and trimming were obtained from the DNA. The data hold some 40,000 clones, with 88% observed a single time. The sequenced sample was peripheral blood. V gene TRBV25-1 combines with J gene TRBJ1-2; possibly TRBD1 for D (6 bases). The receptor was isolated from a human donor in a cohort sampled during active COVID-19. The CDR3 region is CASSESRTGSLSYTF. The CDR3 coding sequence is TGTGCCAGCAGTGAATCGAGAACAGGGTCTCTCTCCTACACCTTC.